This T cell receptor beta chain was sequenced in a study of beta chain features in type 1 diabetes. Study context: Healthy donors resembled patients in age, gender and cell yields. Study outcomes and limitations: Across all four CD4+ subsets, people with type 1 diabetes showed modestly shorter TCRB CDR3s. For type 1 diabetes patients, VDJ junctions showed fewer insertions and more deletions. Although PCR might favor shorter templates, it would do so equally in patients and controls.

A note on this clone: The target antigen is unknown.

cDNA synthesis used the whole RNA isolate, giving expressed TCRB sequences. Here immunoSEQ multiplex PCR was the method, and the copy in TCRdb shows in-frame clones only, minus some. The repertoire holds some 270,000 clones, with roughly 11% as singletons. This CDR3 has 13 residues. The germline CDR1 and CDR2 sequences are GTSNPN and SVGIG (reference sequence). Trimming stripped 0 bases from V and 4 bases from J, with 7 bases between. The sequencing input was naive CD4+ T cells from blood. The receptor was isolated from a man younger than 45 with type 1 diabetes. The chain joins TRBV30 to TRBJ1-5; TRBD1 might be the D (5 bases). CDR3 coding DNA: TGTGCCTGGAGTGTCGACAGTAATCAGCCCCAGCATTTT. It yields the protein CAWSVDSNQPQHF.